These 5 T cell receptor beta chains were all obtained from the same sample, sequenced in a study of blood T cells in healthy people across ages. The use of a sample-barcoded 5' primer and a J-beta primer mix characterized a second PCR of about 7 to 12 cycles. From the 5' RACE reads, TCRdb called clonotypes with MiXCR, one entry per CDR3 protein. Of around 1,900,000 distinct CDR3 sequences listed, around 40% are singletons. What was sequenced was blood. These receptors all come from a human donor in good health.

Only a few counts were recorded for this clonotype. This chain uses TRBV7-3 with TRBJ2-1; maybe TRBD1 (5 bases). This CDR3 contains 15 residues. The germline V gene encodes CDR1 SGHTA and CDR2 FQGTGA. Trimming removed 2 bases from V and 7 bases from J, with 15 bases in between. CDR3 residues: CASSLGRASGNEQFF. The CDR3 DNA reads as TGTGCCAGCAGCTTAGGCAGGGCGTCGGGTAATGAGCAGTTCTTC.

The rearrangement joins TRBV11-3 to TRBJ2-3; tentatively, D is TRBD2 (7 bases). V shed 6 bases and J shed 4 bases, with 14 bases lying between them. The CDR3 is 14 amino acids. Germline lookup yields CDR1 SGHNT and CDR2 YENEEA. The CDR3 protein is CASRGGGQADTQYF. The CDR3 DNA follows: TGTGCCAGCAGAGGGGGGGGCCAGGCAGATACGCAGTATTTT.

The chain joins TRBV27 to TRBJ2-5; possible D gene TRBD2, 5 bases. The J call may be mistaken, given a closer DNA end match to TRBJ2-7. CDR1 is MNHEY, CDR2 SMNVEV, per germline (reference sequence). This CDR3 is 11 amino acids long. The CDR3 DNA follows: TGTGCCGTCCACCGGGGTGGCGAGCAGTACGTC. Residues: CAVHRGGEQYV.

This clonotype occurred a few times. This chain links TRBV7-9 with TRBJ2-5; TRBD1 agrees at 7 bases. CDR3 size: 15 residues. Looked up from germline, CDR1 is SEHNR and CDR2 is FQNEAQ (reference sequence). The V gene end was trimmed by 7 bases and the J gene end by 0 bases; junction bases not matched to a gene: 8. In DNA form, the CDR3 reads TGTGCCAGCACCACGGACAGGAGACACCAAGAGACCCAGTACTTC. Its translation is CASTTDRRHQETQYF.

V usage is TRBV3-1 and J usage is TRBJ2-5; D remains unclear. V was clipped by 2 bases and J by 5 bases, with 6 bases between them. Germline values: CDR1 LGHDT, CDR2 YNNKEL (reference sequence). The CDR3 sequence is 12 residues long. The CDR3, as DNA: TGTGCCAGCAGCCAACTAACGGAGACCCAGTACTTC. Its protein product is CASSQLTETQYF.